The 32 T cell receptor beta chains given below trace back to one sample, sequenced in a study of blood T cell repertoires in COVID-19. Using immunoSEQ multiplex PCR, the repertoire was profiled, and TCRdb retains in-frame clones only, with some absent. This sample has some 300,000 clones, with 90% found just once. Sequencing was performed on PBMCs or T cells enriched from blood (not recorded which). These receptor sequences come from a woman between 18 and 29 years old with acute COVID-19.

This clone was recorded a few times. The rearrangement links TRBV28 to TRBJ1-2, with 8 bases identical to TRBD1. CDR1 is MDHEN and CDR2 is SYDVKM in the germline V gene. The CDR3 extends over 13 amino acids. V dropped 8 bases and J dropped 1; count of bases not matched to a gene: 3. CDR3 loop: CASCDRGNYGYTF. As DNA, the CDR3 is TGTGCCAGCTGCGACAGGGGTAACTATGGCTACACCTTC.

The CDR3 is CASSPRGRRTNTEAFF. The CDR3 region has the DNA TGTGCCAGCAGTCCCCGGGGGAGAAGGACTAACACTGAAGCTTTCTTT. This sequence joins TRBV7-9 and TRBJ1-1, with D possibly TRBD1 on 5 matching bases. The CDR3 is 16 residues long. The germline V gene encodes CDR1 SEHNR and CDR2 FQNEAQ (reference sequence). V gave up 6 bases and J gave up 2 bases, with 19 bases separating them.

The count of this clone is one. This chain links TRBV19 with TRBJ1-3; perhaps TRBD1 as D (6 bases). This CDR3 contains 15 residues. V was shortened by 6 bases and J by 4 bases, with 16 bases between the two germline ends. Germline-derived CDR1 and CDR2 are LNHDA and SQIVND (reference sequence). For the CDR3, the DNA is TGTGCCAGTAGGACCTTAGGGGGACCCGGAAACACCATATATTTT. Encoded protein: CASRTLGGPGNTIYF.

The chain combines TRBV21-1 with TRBJ2-2; the table gives TRBD2 as D, unverified against the DNA. TRBV21-1 is termed a pseudogene. This CDR3 has 16 amino acids. The CDR3 DNA is TGTGCCAGCAGCAAAGATCAAGCAGCGGACACCGGGGAGCTGTTTTTT. Its translation is CASSKDQAADTGELFF.

The V call is TRBV4-2, the J call TRBJ2-5, with D maybe TRBD1 (6 bases). In germline, CDR1 is LGHNA, CDR2 YNFKEQ. The CDR3 totals 16 residues. The V and J ends lost 4 bases and 1 base respectively, with 16 bases between them. CDR3 protein: CASSPLGGPSQETQYF. CDR3 in DNA: TGTGCCAGCAGCCCCCTAGGGGGTCCTTCCCAAGAGACCCAGTACTTC.

The gene calls are TRBV9 and TRBJ2-7, with D perhaps matching TRBD2 (6 bases). The germline V and J ends were trimmed by 3 bases and 4 bases, with 11 bases remaining between them. This CDR3 comprises 13 residues. The germline gives CDR1 SGDLS, CDR2 YYNGEE. The CDR3 DNA reads as TGTGCCAGCAGCGGGGAGGACACTTACGAGCAGTACTTC. This codes for CASSGEDTYEQYF.

The CDR3 bases are TGCAGCGTAGGACTAGCGGGGGGTACAGATACGCAGTATTTT. Translating it yields CSVGLAGGTDTQYF. The V and J genes are TRBV29-1 and TRBJ2-3, with TRBD2 identical over 14 bases. This CDR3 has 14 amino acids. Germline CDR1 reads SQVTM; CDR2 reads ANQGSEA. Trimming at V came to 6 bases and at J to 3 bases, leaving 2 bases not matched to a gene.

The chain carries TRBV19 and TRBJ1-5; a possible D gene is TRBD1 (5 bases). The CDR3 runs 14 residues. Germline V CDR1 and CDR2: LNHDA, SQIVND (reference sequence). With 9 bases removed from V and 4 bases from J, the gap between germline ends came to 16 bases. For the CDR3, the DNA is TGTGCCAGCTCTCCCAGGGTAGAAAATCAGCCCCAGCATTTT. Its translation is CASSPRVENQPQHF. Variable domain in full (rest from reference TRBV19 and TRBJ1-5): DGGITQSPKYLFRKEGQNVTLSCEQNLNHDAMYWYRQDPGQGLRLIYYSQIVNDFQKGDIAEGYSVSREKKESFPLTVTSAQKNPTAFYLCASSPRVENQPQHFGDGTRLSIL.

The genes are TRBV11-3 and TRBJ2-1; TRBD1 might be the D (5 bases). This CDR3 is 12 amino acids long. The V gene's germline CDR1 is SGHNT and CDR2 YENEEA. V dropped 5 bases and J dropped 12 bases, with 14 bases sitting between them. Here the CDR3 reads CASSPDSRWQFF. The CDR3 nucleotides read TGTGCCAGCAGCCCCGACAGCCGATGGCAGTTCTTC.

For the CDR3, the DNA is TGTGCCAGCAGGCAGGGCGGGGACTCCTACAATGAGCAGTTCTTC. This gives the protein CASRQGGDSYNEQFF. The rearrangement links TRBV28 to TRBJ2-1; a weak D match, TRBD2 (6 bases). V lost 6 bases, J lost 0 bases, and 12 bases lay in between. The CDR3 is 15 residues long. The V gene's germline CDR1 is MDHEN and CDR2 SYDVKM.

V is TRBV19 and J is TRBJ1-1, with D unclear. Per the germline V gene, CDR1 is LNHDA and CDR2 is SQIVND (reference sequence). The ends were cut back, 3 bases at V and 11 bases at J, with 13 bases in the middle. This CDR3 is built from 12 residues. CDR3 protein: CASSIGLFLAFF. The CDR3 nucleotides are TGTGCCAGTAGTATTGGGCTGTTCTTGGCTTTCTTT.

This clone has a single count. V is TRBV5-4 and J is TRBJ2-2, with D possibly being TRBD1 (6 bases). Trimming removed 3 bases from V and 0 bases from J, with 15 bases in between. This CDR3 is 17 amino acids long. Germline lookup yields CDR1 SGHNT and CDR2 YYREEE (reference sequence). CDR3 coding DNA: TGTGCCAGCAGCTCACCAATAGGACAGACGAACACCGGGGAGCTGTTTTTT. It encodes CASSSPIGQTNTGELFF.

V gene TRBV11-1 combines with J gene TRBJ2-7, with 9 positions matching TRBD1. The CDR3 sequence is 14 residues long. In germline, CDR1 is SGHAT, CDR2 FQDESV (reference sequence). V shed 5 bases and J 3 bases; nucleotides not matched to a gene: 5. The CDR3 is CASSRTGAIYEQYF. The DNA of the CDR3 is TGTGCCAGCAGCCGGACAGGGGCGATCTACGAGCAGTACTTC.

The chain carries TRBV5-1 and TRBJ2-2; 7 bases line up with TRBD1. CDR1 and CDR2 (germline): SGHRS, YFSETQ. V shed 3 bases, J shed 3 bases, and the junction held 11 bases outside the gene matches. The CDR3 spans 17 residues. The CDR3 DNA is TGCGCCAGCAGCTCTCTAGGGATGCAGGGGGACACCGGGGAGCTGTTTTTT. This gives the protein CASSSLGMQGDTGELFF.

V gene TRBV7-9 combines with J gene TRBJ2-1; TRBD2 matches 7 bases. CDR1 is SEHNR, CDR2 FQNEAQ, per germline (reference sequence). The CDR3 covers 17 residues. V lost 6 bases to trimming and J lost 2 bases; unmatched junction nucleotides: 13. CDR3 bases: TGTGCCAGCAGTCCCTCCTCCGGCGGGAGAGCCTACAATGAGCAGTTCTTC. Protein sequence: CASSPSSGGRAYNEQFF.

This rearrangement joins TRBV28 to TRBJ1-5; a weak D match, TRBD1 (6 bases). The V end was cut by 8 bases, the J end by 5 bases, with 7 bases between. The CDR3 is 11 residues long. The germline CDR1 and CDR2 sequences are MDHEN and SYDVKM. Here the CDR3 reads CASAGDQPQHF. As DNA, the CDR3 is TGTGCCAGCGCAGGGGATCAGCCCCAGCATTTT. Using reference TRBV28 and TRBJ1-5 for the parts outside the CDR3, the full variable domain is DVKVTQSSRYLVKRTGEKVFLECVQDMDHENMFWYRQDPGLGLRLIYFSYDVKMKEKGDIPEGYSVSREKKERFSLILESASTNQTSMYLCASAGDQPQHFGDGTRLSIL.

As for this clone: Other DNA sequences in the same sample also yield this CDR3. The rearrangement uses TRBV28 and TRBJ1-5, with a tentative D call TRBD1 (5 bases). Trimming pared 5 bases from V and 2 bases from J, leaving 10 bases between. In germline, CDR1 is MDHEN, CDR2 SYDVKM. This CDR3 contains 14 residues. The CDR3: CASSPGQGNQPQHF. The CDR3 DNA is TGTGCCAGCAGTCCCGGACAAGGCAATCAGCCCCAGCATTTT. The full variable domain, its missing parts supplied by reference TRBV28 and TRBJ1-5, is DVKVTQSSRYLVKRTGEKVFLECVQDMDHENMFWYRQDPGLGLRLIYFSYDVKMKEKGDIPEGYSVSREKKERFSLILESASTNQTSMYLCASSPGQGNQPQHFGDGTRLSIL.

V and J are TRBV3-1 (or the pseudogene TRBV3-2) and TRBJ2-2; TRBD2 matches at 8 bases. Germline values: CDR1 LGHDT, CDR2 YNNKEL (reference sequence). Unmatched junction bases numbered 1, after V lost 4 bases and J lost 6 bases. The CDR3 is 13 residues long. CDR3 region: CASSLGGAGELFF. The CDR3, as DNA: TGTGCCAGCAGCCTCGGGGGGGCCGGGGAGCTGTTTTTT.

This sequence joins TRBV28 and TRBJ1-1, with 7 bases that match TRBD1. Germline V gene lookup returns CDR1 MDHEN and CDR2 SYDVKM. After removal of 6 bases from V and 4 bases from J, the junction contained 11 bases not matched to a gene. The CDR3 loop spans 15 amino acids. DNA of the CDR3: TGTGCCAGCAGGTCCGGGACAGATTTTGGCACTGAAGCTTTCTTT. Its translation is CASRSGTDFGTEAFF.

The chain links TRBV29-1 to TRBJ2-2; tentative D call: TRBD1 (6 bases). With 7 bases removed from V and 4 bases from J, the gap between germline ends came to 16 bases. This CDR3 is 14 amino acids long. Germline V gene lookup returns CDR1 SQVTM and CDR2 ANQGSEA. This chain's CDR3 is CSAGGRSSTGELFF. The DNA of the CDR3 is TGCAGCGCTGGGGGCAGAAGCAGCACCGGGGAGCTGTTTTTT.

The chain employs TRBV28 and TRBJ1-1; 8 nucleotides align to TRBD1. This CDR3 spans 14 amino acids. V lost 6 bases, J lost 4 bases, and 7 bases stayed unmatched. The germline CDR1 and CDR2 sequences are MDHEN and SYDVKM. CDR3 bases: TGTGCCAGCAGCCGGGACAGGACCATCACTGAAGCTTTCTTT. It translates to CASSRDRTITEAFF.

The CDR3 spells CASSIGPAQYF. In DNA form, the CDR3 reads TGTGCCAGTAGTATAGGTCCCGCCCAGTACTTC. J is TRBJ2-5 and V is TRBV19; unclear D gene. CDR3 length: 11 residues. Trimming took 1 base from V and 9 from J, leaving 6 bases between them. Germline-derived CDR1 and CDR2 are LNHDA and SQIVND (reference sequence).

This clone has only one observation. The CDR3 loop is CASSVALTGGTYEQYF. As DNA, the CDR3 is TGTGCCAGCAGCGTAGCTCTGACGGGAGGCACCTACGAGCAGTACTTC. The rearrangement uses TRBV9 and TRBJ2-7; 7 positions match TRBD2. The germline CDR1 and CDR2 sequences are SGDLS and YYNGEE. Trimming took 0 bases from V and 2 from J; bases not matched to a gene: 8. This CDR3 is 16 amino acids long.

V is TRBV28 and J is TRBJ2-7; no firm D call. V lost 3 bases and J 0 bases, leaving 18 bases between the germline ends. This CDR3 contains 17 residues. Germline V gene lookup returns CDR1 MDHEN and CDR2 SYDVKM. The CDR3 protein is CASSFEIWSKSSYEQYF. The CDR3 DNA follows: TGTGCCAGCAGTTTCGAGATCTGGTCGAAATCCTCCTACGAGCAGTACTTC.

The CDR3 region has the DNA TGTGCCAGCGGACAGGGAGCTGAAGCTTTCTTT. Its translation: CASGQGAEAFF. This chain connects TRBV19 to TRBJ1-1; 8 bases fit TRBD1. Germline values: CDR1 LNHDA, CDR2 SQIVND (reference sequence). After removal of 9 bases from V and 6 bases from J, the junction contained 3 bases not matched to a gene. The CDR3 totals 11 residues.

This clone was seen a few times. The chain uses TRBV5-1 and TRBJ1-1; 9 positions agree with TRBD1. V shed 4 bases, J shed 0 bases, and the junction held 4 bases outside the gene matches. The CDR3 length is 15 residues. Germline V gene data show CDR1 as SGHRS and CDR2 as YFSETQ. The CDR3 sequence is CASSQTGGVNTEAFF. CDR3 bases: TGCGCCAGCAGCCAAACAGGGGGCGTGAACACTGAAGCTTTCTTT.

The chain joins TRBV15 to TRBJ1-1; 12 positions agree with TRBD1. The CDR3 is 16 amino acids. Germline V gives CDR1 LNHNV, CDR2 YYDKDF (reference sequence). V shed 5 bases and J 4 bases; nucleotides not matched to a gene: 8. CDR3 bases: TGTGCCACCAGCTCGGGACAGGGGGCTTTCGGCACTGAAGCTTTCTTT. Residues: CATSSGQGAFGTEAFF.

The chain employs TRBV27 and TRBJ2-1; D is possibly TRBD2 (5 bases). The V end was cut by 4 bases, the J end by 0 bases, with 13 bases between. The CDR3 is made up of 16 amino acids. Germline loops: CDR1 MNHEY, CDR2 SMNVEV (reference sequence). The CDR3 is CASSSSSGSSYNEQFF. The CDR3 coding sequence is TGTGCCAGCAGTTCTTCCAGCGGTAGCTCCTACAATGAGCAGTTCTTC.

The chain is built from TRBV5-5 and TRBJ2-7; D is perhaps TRBD1 (5 bases). CDR1 SGHKS and CDR2 YYEKEE come from the germline V gene (reference sequence). The length of the CDR3 is 12 residues. V lost 3 bases and J lost 6, with 10 bases in between. The chain's CDR3 is CASSSAGREQYF. The CDR3 coding sequence is TGTGCCAGCAGCTCGGCAGGGCGCGAGCAGTACTTC.

The chain carries TRBV21-1 and TRBJ2-3; the DNA was not used to check the table's D call, TRBD1. TRBV21-1 is an annotated pseudogene. This CDR3 has 15 amino acids. The CDR3, as DNA: TGTGCCAGCAGCAAAGTGAACAGGGTGGGAGATACGCAGTATTTT. It encodes CASSKVNRVGDTQYF.

V and J are TRBV29-1 and TRBJ1-1; TRBD1 matches 11 bases. Germline trimming cut 4 bases from V and 6 bases from J; bases unmatched to any gene: 4. The CDR3 sequence is 13 residues long. CDR1 and CDR2 from the germline V gene are SQVTM and ANQGSEA. The CDR3 region is CSVGGQGGAEAFF. The DNA of the CDR3 is TGCAGCGTTGGGGGACAGGGGGGCGCTGAAGCTTTCTTT. Supplemented by reference TRBV29-1 and TRBJ1-1, the full variable domain reads SAVISQKPSRDICQRGTSLTIQCQVDSQVTMMFWYRQQPGQSLTLIATANQGSEATYESGFVIDKFPISRPNLTFSTLTVSNMSPEDSSIYLCSVGGQGGAEAFFGQGTRLTVV.

The chain carries TRBV5-1 and TRBJ2-7; D gene uncertain. V was cut by 3 bases and J by 0 bases, with 10 bases left in between. The CDR3 has 14 residues. The germline V gene has CDR1 SGHRS and CDR2 YFSETQ. The CDR3 bases are TGCGCCAGCAGCTCCCGGAGTCTCTCCTACGAGCAGTACTTC. Its protein is CASSSRSLSYEQYF.